One and the same sample provided the 7 T cell receptor beta chains below, sequenced in a study of blood T cell repertoires in COVID-19. Sequencing was performed with immunoSEQ multiplex PCR; in TCRdb, only in-frame clones are kept and a portion is missing. Altogether 290,000 or so clones are present, over 75% being singletons, with the ten largest covering 0.9% to 1.2%. Sample: PBMCs or T cells enriched from blood (not recorded which). Receptors originate from a woman younger than 45 who had recovered from COVID-19.

This rearrangement joins TRBV7-3 to TRBJ2-2; D is ambiguous. Deletions cut 6 bases from V and 1 base from J, with 6 bases between. The germline gives CDR1 SGHTA, CDR2 FQGTGA. This CDR3 is 13 amino acids long. This CDR3 reads CASSQENTGELFF. The CDR3 DNA reads TGTGCCAGCAGTCAGGAGAACACCGGGGAGCTGTTTTTT.

The chain is built from TRBV9 and TRBJ2-7, with D hard to call. V was shortened by 3 bases and J by 5 bases, with 18 bases between the two germline ends. Germline values: CDR1 SGDLS, CDR2 YYNGEE. The CDR3 spans 15 residues. CDR3 sequence reads: CASSAHPERSHEQYF. CDR3 DNA: TGTGCCAGCAGCGCACACCCGGAGCGATCTCACGAGCAGTACTTC.

This clone appeared once. The chain is built from TRBV5-1 and TRBJ2-2; 11 nucleotides line up with TRBD2. CDR1 is SGHRS, CDR2 YFSETQ, per germline. This CDR3 spans 16 amino acids. After removal of 4 bases from V and 7 bases from J, the junction contained 9 bases not matched to a gene. CDR3 region: CASSLHLAGGNGELFF. DNA for the CDR3: TGCGCCAGCAGCCTTCATCTAGCGGGAGGTAACGGGGAGCTGTTTTTT.

V and J are TRBV9 and TRBJ2-7, with D perhaps TRBD1 (7 bases). The CDR3 length is 16 residues. Germline V gene lookup returns CDR1 SGDLS and CDR2 YYNGEE. The V gene lost 3 bases and the J gene lost 3 bases, with 19 bases spanning the gap. CDR3 DNA: TGTGCCAGCAGCGGGGGGGACAGTCCATTATACTACGAGCAGTACTTC. Its protein product is CASSGGDSPLYYEQYF.

The V gene is TRBV6-5, the J gene TRBJ2-7, with 7 bases identical to TRBD1. The CDR3 runs to 12 residues. V was pared by 6 bases and J by 5 bases, with 4 bases of the junction left unmatched. The germline gives CDR1 MNHEY, CDR2 SVGAGI. The CDR3 coding sequence is TGTGCCAGCAGCCTCCAGGGGGACGAGCAGTACTTC. Amino acid sequence: CASSLQGDEQYF.

This clone showed up just once. This chain links TRBV3-1 (or the pseudogene TRBV3-2) with TRBJ2-5; no reliable D call. CDR1 and CDR2 from the germline V gene are LGHDT and YNNKEL (reference sequence). The CDR3 is 12 residues long. Trimming removed 2 bases from V and 5 bases from J, with 6 bases in between. CDR3 DNA sequence: TGTGCCAGCAGCCAAAGCTGGGAGACCCAGTACTTC. It is translated as CASSQSWETQYF.

The rearrangement uses TRBV27 and TRBJ1-3; maybe TRBD1 (5 bases). CDR1 is MNHEY, CDR2 SMNVEV, per germline (reference sequence). V lost 9 bases, J lost 1 base, and 13 bases lay in between. The CDR3 totals 14 residues. The CDR3 DNA sequence: TGTGCCAGTCGGCCCGGGGGGTCTGGAAACACCATATATTTT. Translated, it gives CASRPGGSGNTIYF.